Listed below are T cell receptor beta chains from one sample, sequenced in a study of T cells after yellow fever vaccination. TCRdb reanalysed the 5' RACE reads using MiXCR and keeps one entry per CDR3 protein. The sample consists of some 320,000 distinct CDR3 sequences, approximately 4.3% of them appearing once. Sequenced material: PBMCs, taken 15 days after the yellow fever booster vaccination. Receptors originate from a man aged 18 to 30 who received the YFV17D yellow fever vaccine. Both conserved end residues are part of each CDR3. The D gene is left open where the match is weak. Not every row has a clone size; where given, it reads once, few, many or a size class.

j_gene,d_gene,v_gene,abundance,CDR3nt,CDR3aa
TRBJ1-5,NA,TRBV7-2,many,TGTGCCAGCACCCTGGACGGGGGGATGAATCAGCCCCAGCATTTT,CASTLDGGMNQPQHF
TRBJ2-1,NA,TRBV5-1,NA,TGCGCCAGCAGCTTGAGGGCACTCGAGCAGTTCTTC,CASSLRALEQFF
TRBJ1-5,NA,TRBV27,many,TGTGCCAGCAGTTTATTACCAGGGGCCCCGGAGGAGCATTTT,CASSLLPGAPEEHF
TRBJ2-7,TRBD1,TRBV6-2/TRBV6-3,few,TGTGCCAGCAGTCTTAAGGGGGCGCGAGCCGAGCAGTACTTC,CASSLKGARAEQYF
TRBJ1-2,NA,TRBV12-3/TRBV12-4,few,TGTGCCAGCAGTTACGCAGGCTCGAACTATGGCTACACCTTC,CASSYAGSNYGYTF
TRBJ2-2,NA,TRBV29-1,few,TGCAGCGTTGAATCTTCAAGTACGAACACCGGGGAGCTGTTTTTT,CSVESSSTNTGELFF
TRBJ2-5,TRBD2,TRBV5-1,NA,TGCGCCAGCAGCTTCGGCGGGGGGGAAGAGACCCAGTACTTC,CASSFGGGEETQYF
TRBJ1-2,TRBD1,TRBV20-1,many,TGCAGTGCTAGAGCCAAACAGGGGAGGTATGGCTACACCTTC,CSARAKQGRYGYTF
TRBJ2-7,TRBD1,TRBV6-1,few,TGTGCCTCAACTCCAAGACAGGGAACCTACGAGCAGTACTTC,CASTPRQGTYEQYF
TRBJ2-5,NA,TRBV4-2,NA,TGTGCCAGCGGGGGGGCGGCGGGGGATGTACTAGAGACCCAGTACTTC,CASGGAAGDVLETQYF
TRBJ1-1,NA,TRBV27,many,TGTGCCAGCAGTTTCAACCCGAACACTGAAGCTTTCTTT,CASSFNPNTEAFF
TRBJ1-6,TRBD1,TRBV5-1,few,TGCGCCAGCAGCTTGGGGGGACAGTCCCTCTCCTATAATTCACCCCTCCACTTT,CASSLGGQSLSYNSPLHF
TRBJ1-6,NA,TRBV28,NA,TGTGCCAGCAGCCCGTACCCGCTCTCCTATAATTCACCCCTCCACTTT,CASSPYPLSYNSPLHF
TRBJ2-3,NA,TRBV29-1,few,TGCAGCGTAGCCCCCCCAGATACGCAGTATTTT,CSVAPPDTQYF
TRBJ2-7,NA,TRBV15,few,TGTGCCACCAGCAGAGATGGGGGGATATCGACAGACCAACCCTACGAGCAGTACTTC,CATSRDGGISTDQPYEQYF
TRBJ2-1,NA,TRBV7-2,many,TGTGCCAGCAGCTTAGCGCTAAGTGTCAATGAGCAGTTCTTC,CASSLALSVNEQFF
TRBJ2-7,TRBD2,TRBV4-1,NA,TGCGCCAGCAGCCCAACTAGCGGACCCTACGAGCAGTACTTC,CASSPTSGPYEQYF
TRBJ2-1,NA,TRBV4-2,many,TGTGCCAGCAGCCAAGATGGGACGGGGGCCTACAATGAGCAGTTCTTC,CASSQDGTGAYNEQFF
TRBJ1-2,NA,TRBV20-1,many,TGCAGTGCTAGGTGGAAGGGCAGTGGCGGCTACACCTTC,CSARWKGSGGYTF
TRBJ2-7,NA,TRBV6-1,NA,TGTGCCAGCAGCCCGAAGACAGTCTCCTACGAGCAGTACTTC,CASSPKTVSYEQYF
TRBJ1-2,NA,TRBV4-2,many,TGTGCCAGCAGCCAAGAGGCCGGAGACTATGGCTACACCTTC,CASSQEAGDYGYTF
TRBJ2-5,TRBD1,TRBV7-9,few,TGTGCCAGCAGCTTAGGTTTGACCGGGACAGCCCAAGAGACCCAGTACTTC,CASSLGLTGTAQETQYF
TRBJ2-7,TRBD1,TRBV9,many,TGTGCCAGCAGCGAGAGGGTAGGGGGCGCTTTCTACGAGCAGTACTTC,CASSERVGGAFYEQYF
TRBJ1-5,NA,TRBV4-1,NA,TGCGCCAGCAGCCAAGATCTATTTGGCAATCAGCCCCAGCATTTT,CASSQDLFGNQPQHF
TRBJ1-5,TRBD1,TRBV12-3/TRBV12-4,many,TGTGCCAGCACCCCGGGACAGAGCAATCAGCCCCAGCATTTT,CASTPGQSNQPQHF
TRBJ2-1,TRBD2,TRBV4-2,many,TGTGCCAGCAGACCCACCCTCACTAGCGGGGGGCTGCTCAGTGCCTACAATGAGCAGTTCTTC,CASRPTLTSGGLLSAYNEQFF
TRBJ1-5,TRBD1,TRBV15,NA,TGTGCCACCAGCAGAAAGGACAGGGGTCGCAATCAGCCCCAGCATTTT,CATSRKDRGRNQPQHF